The 18 T cell receptor beta chains reported below all come from one sample, sequenced in a study of cytomegalovirus exposure and HLA in healthy donors (dated by TCRdb to 2017 to 2019). The protocol used for the library was the immunoSEQ multiplex PCR assay. A mixture of 60 forward primers for TCR Vbeta segments and 13 reverse primers for TCR Jbeta segments was used in the multiplex PCR. TCRdb obtained this table from immuneACCESS and retained in-frame rearrangements with V and J assigned. These tables miss some clones; where compared with another copy, unresolved V genes account for less than half of the shortfall, and the remainder is unexplained. This sample's table has entries for roughly 120,000 clones. The top ten clonotypes cover 2.2% of the sample. Specimen: PBMCs. The receptor source for this set is a man aged 40-50 years in good health and CMV-seronegative.

The chain couples TRBV6-5 to TRBJ2-7; tentatively, D is TRBD2 (6 bases). The germline CDR1 and CDR2 sequences are MNHEY and SVGAGI. Deletions cut 2 bases from V and 2 bases from J, with 13 bases between. This CDR3 has 15 residues. The CDR3 loop reads CASSYRGGSPYEQYF. The CDR3 nucleotides are TGTGCCAGCAGTTACCGGGGAGGATCCCCCTACGAGCAGTACTTC.

Concerning this clone: The identical CDR3 is also encoded by other nucleotide sequences in the sample. The chain uses TRBV5-6 and TRBJ2-7, with 9 bases identical to TRBD2. V shed 3 bases and J 6 bases; nucleotides not matched to a gene: 13. This CDR3 comprises 16 residues. Germline V gene lookup returns CDR1 SGHDT and CDR2 YYEEEE. The CDR3 protein is CASSSEREEASLEQYF. The DNA for the CDR3 is TGTGCCAGCAGCTCGGAGCGGGAGGAAGCGTCTCTCGAGCAGTACTTC. Variable domain in full (rest from reference TRBV5-6 and TRBJ2-7): DAGVTQSPTHLIKTRGQQVTLRCSPKSGHDTVSWYQQALGQGPQFIFQYYEEEERQRGNFPDRFSGHQFPNYSSELNVNALLLGDSALYLCASSSEREEASLEQYFGPGTRLTVT.

This chain uses TRBV4-2 with TRBJ2-2, with 8 bases aligning to TRBD2. Unmatched junction bases numbered 13, after V lost 0 bases and J lost 7 bases. The CDR3 has 18 residues. CDR1 is LGHNA and CDR2 is YNFKEQ in the germline V gene. The CDR3 sequence is CASSQDHSGGDSFGELFF. In DNA form, the CDR3 reads TGTGCCAGCAGCCAAGATCACAGCGGGGGTGATTCTTTCGGGGAGCTGTTTTTT.

V and J are TRBV10-2 and TRBJ1-2, with unresolved D. V was pared by 7 bases and J by 2 bases, with 11 bases between. This CDR3 contains 13 residues. In germline, CDR1 is WSHSY, CDR2 SAAADI. Here the CDR3 reads CASKIRENYGYTF. CDR3 in DNA: TGCGCCAGCAAGATACGCGAGAACTATGGCTACACCTTC.

V and J are TRBV27 and TRBJ2-2, with 10 nucleotides matching TRBD2. From germline, CDR1 is MNHEY and CDR2 SMNVEV (reference sequence). J lost 3 bases, V lost 11 bases, and 12 bases had no gene match. The CDR3 spans 16 residues. The CDR3 DNA reads as TGTGCCGCGGGGCTAGCGGGAGTGGTTTACACCGGGGAGCTGTTTTTT. It is translated as CAAGLAGVVYTGELFF.

The chain couples TRBV7-2 to TRBJ2-3, with 9 positions matching TRBD1. CDR1 is SGHTA and CDR2 is FQGNSA in the germline V gene. V shed 4 bases, J shed 4 bases, and the junction held 6 bases outside the gene matches. This CDR3 is built from 15 residues. The CDR3 DNA follows: TGTGCCAGCAGCTCCCGGGACAGGGATTCAGATACGCAGTATTTT. It translates to CASSSRDRDSDTQYF.

V gene TRBV28 combines with J gene TRBJ1-5; 8 bases fit TRBD1. The CDR3 is made up of 16 amino acids. The junction had 8 bases not matched to a gene; V was cut back by 4 bases and J by 3 bases. The germline V gene has CDR1 MDHEN and CDR2 SYDVKM. For the CDR3, the DNA is TGTGCCAGCAGTTCCAAGACAGGGGTCTTCAATCAGCCCCAGCATTTT. Amino acid sequence: CASSSKTGVFNQPQHF.

The gene calls are TRBV7-3 and TRBJ2-1, with D perhaps TRBD2 (6 bases). Germline lookup yields CDR1 SGHTA and CDR2 FQGTGA. CDR3 size: 12 residues. The ends were cut back, 4 bases at V and 9 bases at J, with 10 bases in the middle. The CDR3 DNA follows: TGTGCCAGCAGCTCGCTCGGGGGTGAGCAGTTCTTC. Translation gives CASSSLGGEQFF.

The chain recombines TRBV5-1 with TRBJ2-2; no clear D. CDR3 size: 13 residues. The V end lost 7 bases, the J end lost 8 bases, and 15 bases lay between the germline ends. CDR1 is SGHRS, CDR2 YFSETQ, per germline. The CDR3 loop reads CASSDLSGGELFF. For the CDR3, the DNA is TGCGCCAGCTCCGACTTGTCCGGTGGGGAGCTGTTTTTT.

The chain joins TRBV4-3 to TRBJ2-1; TRBD2 aligns across 8 bases. The CDR3 length is 16 residues. CDR1 is LGHNA and CDR2 is YSLEER in the germline V gene. The trim removed 3 bases at V and 3 bases at J, leaving 7 bases unmatched. CDR3 nucleotides: TGCGCCAGCAGCCAGGGCGGGACTAGGGTCTACAATGAGCAGTTCTTC. It translates to CASSQGGTRVYNEQFF.

The chain joins TRBV19 to TRBJ2-5, with D perhaps matching TRBD2 (5 bases). V shed 3 bases and J shed 5 bases, with 10 bases lying between them. The CDR3 loop spans 13 amino acids. Per the germline V gene, CDR1 is LNHDA and CDR2 is SQIVND (reference sequence). The chain's CDR3 is CASSIRRQETQYF. The DNA for the CDR3 is TGTGCCAGTAGTATTCGGAGGCAGGAGACCCAGTACTTC.

The chain employs TRBV5-5 and TRBJ2-7; TRBD2 aligns across 12 bases. V shed 0 bases and J 6 bases; nucleotides not matched to a gene: 4. In germline, CDR1 is SGHKS, CDR2 YYEKEE (reference sequence). This CDR3 is 15 amino acids long. The CDR3 region is CASSLALAGGGEQYF. The CDR3 region has the DNA TGTGCCAGCAGCTTGGCGCTAGCGGGAGGGGGCGAGCAGTACTTC.

The CDR3 loop is CASSILASGSNEQFF. The CDR3 DNA is TGTGCCAGTAGTATCTTAGCTAGCGGGAGCAATGAGCAGTTCTTC. The gene calls are TRBV19 and TRBJ2-1; TRBD2 matches at 10 bases. Per germline, CDR1 LNHDA and CDR2 SQIVND (reference sequence). The CDR3 is 15 residues long. V shed 3 bases, J shed 6 bases, and the junction held 5 bases outside the gene matches.

The CDR3, as DNA: TGTGCCAGCAGCCGGACTATGAACACTGAAGCTTTCTTT. Amino acid sequence: CASSRTMNTEAFF. The chain carries TRBV11-3 and TRBJ1-1; D is unclear. V was cut by 5 bases and J by 0 bases, with 7 bases left in between. Germline CDR1 and CDR2: SGHNT and YENEEA. The CDR3 is 13 residues long.

The J gene is TRBJ1-5, the V gene TRBV6-5, with a tentative D call TRBD1 (5 bases). The CDR3 spans 13 residues. Trimming cost V 6 bases and J 7 bases, with 13 bases left between them. Germline CDR1 MNHEY, CDR2 SVGAGI. Here the CDR3 DNA reads TGTGCCAGCAGAACCAGGGAAGGACAGCCCCAGCATTTT. The encoded protein is CASRTREGQPQHF.

Here the CDR3 reads CASSQGTAPTGELFF. The CDR3 DNA sequence: TGTGCCAGCAGCCAAGGGACAGCACCCACCGGGGAGCTGTTTTTT. The chain couples TRBV9 to TRBJ2-2, with 7 bases identical to TRBD1. In germline, CDR1 is SGDLS, CDR2 YYNGEE. With V trimmed by 4 bases and J by 4 bases, 7 bases remained unmatched. The CDR3 covers 15 residues. Supplemented by reference TRBV9 and TRBJ2-2, the full variable domain reads DSGVTQTPKHLITATGQRVTLRCSPRSGDLSVYWYQQSLDQGLQFLIQYYNGEERAKGNILERFSAQQFPDLHSELNLSSLELGDSALYFCASSQGTAPTGELFFGEGSRLTVL.

The CDR3 DNA sequence: TGTGCCAGTAGTATAGTTGGCCCCGCCTACGAGCAGTACTTC. Its translation: CASSIVGPAYEQYF. The genes are TRBV19 and TRBJ2-7; D is unresolved. Germline V gives CDR1 LNHDA, CDR2 SQIVND (reference sequence). This CDR3 has 14 residues. Trimming removed 1 base from V and 2 bases from J, with 9 bases in between. Full variable domain (outside the CDR3, taken from reference TRBV19 and TRBJ2-7): DGGITQSPKYLFRKEGQNVTLSCEQNLNHDAMYWYRQDPGQGLRLIYYSQIVNDFQKGDIAEGYSVSREKKESFPLTVTSAQKNPTAFYLCASSIVGPAYEQYFGPGTRLTVT.

This rearrangement joins TRBV6-5 to TRBJ2-7; unclear D gene. The CDR3 is 13 amino acids. V lost 0 bases and J lost 3, with 6 bases in between. CDR1 and CDR2 (germline): MNHEY, SVGAGI. CDR3 in DNA: TGTGCCAGCAGTTACTCGGGCAGCTACGAGCAGTACTTC. Its translation: CASSYSGSYEQYF.